This record concerns one T cell receptor (beta chain) sequence. The assay was immunoSEQ multiplex PCR, and TCRdb's table has in-frame clones only and misses some. This table has approximately 76,000 clones, about 83% appearing once. This specimen belongs to a study of blood T cell repertoires in COVID-19. On the study more broadly: Acute-phase and convalescent COVID-19 samples originated in the United States, Italy and Spain.

Germline V gives CDR1 LNHDA, CDR2 SQIVND (reference sequence). The CDR3 is made up of 16 amino acids. Trimming took 6 bases from V and 5 from J, leaving 19 bases between them. This sequence originates from a young man with acute or convalescent COVID-19. Sequencing was performed on peripheral blood. The gene calls are TRBV19 and TRBJ1-4; D unclear. CDR3 in amino acids: CASRPGGGYRNEKLFF. The CDR3 nucleotides read TGTGCCAGTAGACCTGGAGGAGGGTATCGAAATGAAAAACTGTTTTTT.